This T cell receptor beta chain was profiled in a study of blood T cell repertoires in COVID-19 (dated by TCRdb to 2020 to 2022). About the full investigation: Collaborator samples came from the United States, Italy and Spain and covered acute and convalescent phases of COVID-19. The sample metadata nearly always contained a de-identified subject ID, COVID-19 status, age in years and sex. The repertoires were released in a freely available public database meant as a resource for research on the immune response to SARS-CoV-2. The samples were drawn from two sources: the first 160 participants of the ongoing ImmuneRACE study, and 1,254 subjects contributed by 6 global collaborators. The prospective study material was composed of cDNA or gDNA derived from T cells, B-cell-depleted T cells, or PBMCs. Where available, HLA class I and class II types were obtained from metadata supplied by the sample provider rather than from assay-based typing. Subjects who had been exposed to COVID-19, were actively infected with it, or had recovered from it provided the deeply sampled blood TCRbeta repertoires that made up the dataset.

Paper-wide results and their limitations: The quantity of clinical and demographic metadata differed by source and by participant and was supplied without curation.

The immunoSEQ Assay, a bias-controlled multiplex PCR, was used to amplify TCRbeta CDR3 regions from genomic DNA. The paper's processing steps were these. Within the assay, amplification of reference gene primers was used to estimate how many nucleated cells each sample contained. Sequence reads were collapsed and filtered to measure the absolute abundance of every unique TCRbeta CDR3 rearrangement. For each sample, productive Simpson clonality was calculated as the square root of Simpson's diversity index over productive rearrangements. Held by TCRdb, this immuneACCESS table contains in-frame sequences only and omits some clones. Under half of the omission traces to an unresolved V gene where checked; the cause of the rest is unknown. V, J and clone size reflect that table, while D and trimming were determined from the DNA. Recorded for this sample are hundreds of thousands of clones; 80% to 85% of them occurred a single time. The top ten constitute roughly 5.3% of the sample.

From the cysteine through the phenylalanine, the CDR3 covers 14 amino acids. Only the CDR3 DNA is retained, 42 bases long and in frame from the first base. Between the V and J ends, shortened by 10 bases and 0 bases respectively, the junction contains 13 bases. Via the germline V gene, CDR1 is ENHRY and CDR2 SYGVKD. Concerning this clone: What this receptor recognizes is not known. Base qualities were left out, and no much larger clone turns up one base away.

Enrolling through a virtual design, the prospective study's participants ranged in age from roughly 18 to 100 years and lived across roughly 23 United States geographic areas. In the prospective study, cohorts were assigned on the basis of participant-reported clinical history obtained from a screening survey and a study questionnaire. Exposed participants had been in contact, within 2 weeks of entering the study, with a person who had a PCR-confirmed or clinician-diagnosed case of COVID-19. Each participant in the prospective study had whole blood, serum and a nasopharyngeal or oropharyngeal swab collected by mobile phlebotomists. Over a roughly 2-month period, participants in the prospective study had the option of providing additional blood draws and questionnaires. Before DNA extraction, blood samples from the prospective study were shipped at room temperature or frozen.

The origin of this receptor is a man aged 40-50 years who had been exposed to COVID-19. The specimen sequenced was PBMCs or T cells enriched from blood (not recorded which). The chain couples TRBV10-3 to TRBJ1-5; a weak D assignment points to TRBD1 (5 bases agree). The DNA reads TGTGCCACCGCCAGGGAAAGTAGCAATCAGCCCCAGCATTTT. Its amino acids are CATARESSNQPQHF.